The 5 T cell receptor beta chains presented below share a single source sample, sequenced in a study of blood T cell repertoires in COVID-19. Profiled with immunoSEQ multiplex PCR; TCRdb holds only in-frame clones, not every one. The data contain 150,000 to 200,000 clones, about 80% of them seen just once; the ten biggest clones take up about 19%. Specimen: peripheral blood. The receptors shown here come from a woman of 80 years or more with acute or convalescent COVID-19.

The chain joins TRBV19 to TRBJ1-2; D gene uncertain. The CDR3 extends over 10 amino acids. Germline assignment: CDR1 LNHDA and CDR2 SQIVND (reference sequence). V gave up 8 bases and J gave up 1 base, with 2 bases separating them. The CDR3 DNA reads as TGTGCCAGTTATAACTATGGCTACACCTTC. The encoded protein is CASYNYGYTF.

This chain uses TRBV7-6 with TRBJ1-4; tentative D call: TRBD1 (6 bases). Germline V lookup: CDR1 SGHVS, CDR2 FNYEAQ. The CDR3 contains 14 residues. The V and J ends lost 5 bases and 8 bases respectively, with 15 bases between them. The CDR3 loop is CASSEQGRGEKLFF. CDR3 nucleotide sequence: TGTGCCAGCAGCGAACAGGGAAGGGGAGAAAAACTGTTTTTT.

The V gene is TRBV30, the J gene TRBJ2-7; D uncertain. Per germline, CDR1 GTSNPN and CDR2 SVGIG (reference sequence). With 0 bases removed from V and 3 bases from J, the gap between germline ends came to 12 bases. The CDR3 is made up of 14 amino acids. The CDR3 region has the DNA TGTGCCTGGAGTGTGGGTGGAGTAAGCTACGAGCAGTACTTC. Amino acids: CAWSVGGVSYEQYF.

The rearrangement uses TRBV19 and TRBJ2-5, with 10 positions matching TRBD1. The length of the CDR3 is 15 residues. With V trimmed by 3 bases and J by 5 bases, 6 bases remained unmatched. The germline CDR1 and CDR2 sequences are LNHDA and SQIVND (reference sequence). The CDR3 DNA is TGTGCCAGTAGTATTCCGAGGGGACAGGGGGAGACCCAGTACTTC. This sequence encodes CASSIPRGQGETQYF.

The CDR3 region has the DNA TGTGCCAGCAGCCATTGGACCGGGACAGGGCACAATGAGCAGTTCTTC. Translated: CASSHWTGTGHNEQFF. This rearrangement joins TRBV13 to TRBJ2-1, with TRBD1 identical over 9 bases. V dropped 5 bases and J dropped 5; count of bases not matched to a gene: 10. Germline V lookup: CDR1 PRHDT, CDR2 FYEKMQ (reference sequence). The CDR3 is made up of 16 amino acids.